Shown below are 30 T cell receptor beta chains from a single sample sequenced in a study of shared clonotypes between healthy human individuals. The repertoire was sequenced with immunoSEQ multiplex PCR; TCRdb's copy has only in-frame clones and lacks some. The sample records some 2,500,000 clones, 80% to 95% being singletons. The material sequenced was naive CD4+ T cells from PBMCs. The subset is: CD45RA+ positively selected. These receptor sequences come from a young man in good health. Some clones in this sample may be carry-over from other donors' samples.

CDR3 nucleotides: TGTGCCAGCAGCCCATACAGGGGCGTCGGGGAGCTGTTTTTT. Protein sequence: CASSPYRGVGELFF. This chain uses TRBV11-2 with TRBJ2-2; 7 positions match TRBD1. Germline-derived CDR1 and CDR2 are SGHAT and FQNNGV. After removal of 5 bases from V and 7 bases from J, the junction contained 7 bases not matched to a gene. CDR3 size: 14 residues.

The rearrangement joins TRBV27 to TRBJ2-2; no firm D call. Germline CDR1 MNHEY, CDR2 SMNVEV (reference sequence). V lost 7 bases and J lost 5, with 5 bases in between. The CDR3 consists of 11 residues. Here the CDR3 DNA reads TGTGCCAGCACCCAAACCGGGGAGCTGTTTTTT. Protein sequence: CASTQTGELFF.

J is TRBJ2-1 and V is TRBV5-1, with 13 bases that match TRBD2. CDR3 length equals 15 residues. The V and J ends lost 0 bases and 12 bases, in that order; junction bases with no gene match: 6. CDR1 and CDR2 (germline): SGHRS, YFSETQ. CDR3 region: CASSLALAGGEPQFF. CDR3 in DNA: TGCGCCAGCAGCTTGGCACTAGCGGGAGGGGAGCCGCAGTTCTTC.

The chain couples TRBV4-1 to TRBJ2-7, with a weak D call TRBD1 (6 bases). CDR3 length: 15 amino acids. Germline assignment: CDR1 MGHRA and CDR2 YSYEKL. Trimming took off 1 base at V and 2 bases at J, with 12 bases between the two ends. The CDR3 DNA reads as TGCGCCAGCAGCCAAGTACAGGGCCGGGCCTACGAGCAGTACTTC. Its protein product is CASSQVQGRAYEQYF.

The V gene is TRBV7-3, the J gene TRBJ1-4, with no clear D. CDR3 size: 13 residues. V shed 2 bases and J shed 7 bases, with 8 bases lying between them. Germline V gene sequence: CDR1 SGHTA, CDR2 FQGTGA. CDR3 DNA: TGTGCCAGCAGCTTAGCCCCGCGTGAAAAACTGTTTTTT. Protein: CASSLAPREKLFF.

The gene calls are TRBV21-1 and TRBJ2-1; no check of the table's D call, TRBD1, against the DNA was made. TRBV21-1 is an annotated pseudogene. The length of the CDR3 is 16 residues. The CDR3 coding sequence is TGTGCCAGCAGCATTTTACAGTTTATCTCCTACAATGAGCAGTTCTTC. Translating gives CASSILQFISYNEQFF.

CDR3 loop: CASSYGKGEAFF. The CDR3 DNA reads as TGTGCCAGCAGTTACGGTAAAGGGGAAGCTTTCTTT. The V and J genes are TRBV6-5 and TRBJ1-1; D is undetermined. V was pared by 2 bases and J by 8 bases, with 9 bases between. This CDR3 is built from 12 residues. Germline assignment: CDR1 MNHEY and CDR2 SVGAGI.

This sequence joins TRBV29-1 and TRBJ1-1; D gene ambiguous. The CDR3 has 14 amino acids. In germline, CDR1 is SQVTM, CDR2 ANQGSEA. With 6 bases removed from V and 2 bases from J, the gap between germline ends came to 16 bases. CDR3 amino acids: CSVGYTGSNTEAFF. DNA of the CDR3: TGCAGCGTGGGGTACACCGGATCCAACACTGAAGCTTTCTTT.

The chain uses TRBV28 and TRBJ2-7, with 9 nucleotides matching TRBD2. With 6 bases clipped from V and 1 base from J, the junction kept 4 bases outside the gene matches. Germline values: CDR1 MDHEN, CDR2 SYDVKM. The CDR3 is 14 residues long. In nucleotides, the CDR3 is TGTGCCAGCAGGCTAGCGGGGATATCCTACGAGCAGTACTTC. It is translated as CASRLAGISYEQYF.

The CDR3 nucleotides read TGTGCCAGCAGACTTAGGAGTATCACAGATACGCAGTATTTT. Protein product: CASRLRSITDTQYF. The rearrangement uses TRBV6-5 and TRBJ2-3; D is unclear. The CDR3 is 14 amino acids. Trimming took 6 bases from V and 2 from J, leaving 12 bases between them. Germline CDR1 and CDR2: MNHEY and SVGAGI.

The J gene is TRBJ1-2, the V gene TRBV6-6, with 8 positions matching TRBD1. Germline V gene lookup returns CDR1 MNHNY and CDR2 SVGAGI (reference sequence). Germline trimming cut 5 bases from V and 2 bases from J; bases unmatched to any gene: 10. This CDR3 contains 16 residues. In DNA form, the CDR3 reads TGTGCCAGCAGTCGTGAACTGCAGGGGGCAAACTATGGCTACACCTTC. Translated, it gives CASSRELQGANYGYTF.

The CDR3 coding sequence is TGCGCCAGCAGCTTGCGCGCAACAGGGGCCTACGAGCAGTACTTC. It translates to CASSLRATGAYEQYF. This chain uses TRBV5-1 with TRBJ2-7; the match to TRBD1 covers 7 bases. CDR1 SGHRS and CDR2 YFSETQ come from the germline V gene. The V segment lost 1 base and the J segment 2 bases; nucleotides outside the gene matches: 6. The CDR3 has 15 amino acids.

This chain links TRBV10-2 with TRBJ2-1, with 7 bases fitting TRBD2. V shed 6 bases, J shed 4 bases, and the junction held 3 bases outside the gene matches. The germline V gene has CDR1 WSHSY and CDR2 SAAADI. The CDR3 runs to 13 residues. The CDR3 DNA is TGCGCCAGCAGGGCTAGCGGATACAATGAGCAGTTCTTC. Protein: CASRASGYNEQFF.

The CDR3 loop is CATSRGMGEGNDEQYF. Here the CDR3 DNA reads TGTGCCACCAGCAGGGGGATGGGGGAGGGTAACGACGAGCAGTACTTC. The chain joins TRBV15 to TRBJ2-7; 7 bases are a match to TRBD2. This CDR3 is built from 16 residues. V gave up 3 bases and J gave up 5 bases; unmatched junction bases: 13. Germline CDR1 is LNHNV and CDR2 is YYDKDF (reference sequence).

Concerning this clone itself: Other DNA sequences from this sample encode an identical CDR3 as well. The rearrangement joins TRBV28 to TRBJ1-1; D is possibly TRBD1 (5 bases). V was trimmed by 4 bases and J by 1 base, leaving 10 bases between them. Germline loops: CDR1 MDHEN, CDR2 SYDVKM. This CDR3 region has 14 residues. DNA of the CDR3: TGTGCCAGCAGTTCCCCCGGGGGGAACACTGAAGCTTTCTTT. It translates to CASSSPGGNTEAFF.

This rearrangement joins TRBV10-3 to TRBJ1-1; 7 bases match TRBD1. Germline V gene sequence: CDR1 ENHRY, CDR2 SYGVKD. This CDR3 has 13 amino acids. Losses at the gene ends were 11 bases for V and 3 bases for J; bases not matched to a gene: 9. The CDR3 region has the DNA TGTGCCTCCAGGGGGAATGTGGACACTGAAGCTTTCTTT. Amino acids: CASRGNVDTEAFF.

The chain combines TRBV5-8 with TRBJ1-5; TRBD1 aligns across 7 bases. V lost 3 bases, J lost 6 bases, and 9 bases stayed unmatched. CDR3 length: 15 residues. Germline V gives CDR1 SGHTS, CDR2 YDEGEE. For the CDR3, the DNA is TGTGCCAGCAGCTCGCGACAGGGTCAGGGTCAGCCCCAGCATTTT. Its protein is CASSSRQGQGQPQHF.

With regard to this clone: The junction shows a germline mismatch at one end, possibly a read error. This chain joins TRBV2 and TRBJ1-5; tentative D call: TRBD1 (6 bases). The CDR3 loop spans 14 amino acids. Germline V lookup: CDR1 SNHLY, CDR2 FYNNEI. For the CDR3, the DNA is TGTACCAGCAGTGAGAGGACAGACAATCAGCCCCAGCATTTT. This encodes CTSSERTDNQPQHF.

The V call is TRBV9, the J call TRBJ2-7; TRBD2 aligns across 12 bases. V was clipped by 2 bases and J by 5 bases; unmatched bases: 5. Germline-derived CDR1 and CDR2 are SGDLS and YYNGEE. The CDR3 contains 15 residues. CDR3: CASSVRLAGENEQYF. The CDR3 nucleotides are TGTGCCAGCAGCGTCAGACTAGCGGGAGAGAACGAGCAGTACTTC.

V usage is TRBV4-1 and J usage is TRBJ1-1, with D possibly matching TRBD1 (5 bases). The V end was cut by 4 bases, the J end by 1 base, with 16 bases between. There are 16 residues in the CDR3. Germline V CDR1 and CDR2: MGHRA, YSYEKL. The CDR3: CASSPGDLKGNTEAFF. In nucleotides, the CDR3 is TGCGCCAGCAGCCCGGGGGACCTCAAGGGGAACACTGAAGCTTTCTTT.

The chain combines TRBV11-2 with TRBJ1-5, with D unclear. With 4 bases removed from V and 4 bases from J, the gap between germline ends came to 14 bases. The CDR3 has 15 amino acids. The germline gives CDR1 SGHAT, CDR2 FQNNGV. CDR3 DNA sequence: TGTGCCAGCAGCTGGACCGGGAGCACAAATCAGCCCCAGCATTTT. This encodes CASSWTGSTNQPQHF.

The chain employs TRBV11-1 and TRBJ2-7; TRBD2 agrees at 10 bases. The CDR3 contains 15 residues. Germline CDR1 SGHAT, CDR2 FQDESV (reference sequence). V was pared by 2 bases and J by 3 bases, with 4 bases of the junction left unmatched. The CDR3 spells CASSLSASGSYEQYF. CDR3 DNA sequence: TGTGCCAGCAGCTTATCGGCTAGCGGGAGCTACGAGCAGTACTTC.

The chain has TRBV4-3 and TRBJ2-1; 8 bases align to TRBD2. Unmatched junction bases numbered 7, after V lost 4 bases and J lost 8 bases. CDR1 is LGHNA and CDR2 is YSLEER in the germline V gene. This CDR3 is built from 14 residues. The CDR3, as DNA: TGCGCCAGCAGCCCCTGGGCGGGGGGCGATGAGCAGTTCTTC. It yields the protein CASSPWAGGDEQFF.

The chain employs TRBV10-2 and TRBJ2-1; 8 nucleotides line up with TRBD2. In germline, CDR1 is WSHSY, CDR2 SAAADI. Unmatched junction bases numbered 8, after V lost 6 bases and J lost 7 bases. This CDR3 comprises 14 residues. CDR3 sequence reads: CASRGAGVRNEQFF. CDR3 bases: TGCGCCAGCAGGGGAGCGGGAGTTAGGAATGAGCAGTTCTTC.

This chain links TRBV15 with TRBJ2-7, with D possibly matching TRBD2 (6 bases). CDR1 LNHNV and CDR2 YYDKDF come from the germline V gene (reference sequence). With 0 bases removed from V and 1 base from J, the gap between germline ends came to 13 bases. The CDR3 contains 16 residues. DNA of the CDR3: TGTGCCACCAGCAGAGATCGGAGTAGCGGATCCTACGAGCAGTACTTC. Its protein product is CATSRDRSSGSYEQYF.

On this clone itself: Other DNA sequences within the sample encode an identical CDR3. J is TRBJ1-1 and V is TRBV4-2; the D is unclear. The CDR3 consists of 14 residues. V lost 0 bases and J lost 1, with 6 bases in between. Per the germline V gene, CDR1 is LGHNA and CDR2 is YNFKEQ. The CDR3, as DNA: TGTGCCAGCAGCCAAGACAGGAAGAACACTGAAGCTTTCTTT. This sequence encodes CASSQDRKNTEAFF.

The chain recombines TRBV7-2 with TRBJ2-7; 7 bases fit TRBD1. CDR3 length equals 14 residues. V was clipped by 5 bases and J by 0 bases; unmatched bases: 4. The germline V gene has CDR1 SGHTA and CDR2 FQGNSA. CDR3 sequence (DNA): TGTGCCAGCAGCCATGGGACAGCCTCCTACGAGCAGTACTTC. Its translation: CASSHGTASYEQYF.

Details on this clone: Different DNA sequences within this sample yield the same CDR3. The chain carries TRBV6-5 and TRBJ2-3; D gene ambiguous. V was clipped by 0 bases and J by 0 bases, with 7 bases between them. Germline CDR1 MNHEY, CDR2 SVGAGI. The CDR3 consists of 15 residues. CDR3 region: CASSYSGRSTDTQYF. DNA of the CDR3: TGTGCCAGCAGTTACTCCGGAAGGAGCACAGATACGCAGTATTTT.

The gene calls are TRBV28 and TRBJ1-1; no firm D call. Germline V CDR1 and CDR2: MDHEN, SYDVKM. V was clipped by 6 bases and J by 4 bases, with 12 bases between them. There are 13 residues in the CDR3. CDR3 in amino acids: CASSPRLITEAFF. CDR3 sequence (DNA): TGTGCCAGCAGCCCCCGTCTGATCACTGAAGCTTTCTTT.

Details on this clone: This sample also contains other DNA sequences that code for the same CDR3. The rearrangement links TRBV30 to TRBJ2-1; D unclear. CDR1 GTSNPN and CDR2 SVGIG come from the germline V gene (reference sequence). The V gene lost 0 bases and the J gene lost 7 bases, with 4 bases spanning the gap. The length of the CDR3 is 11 residues. CDR3: CAWSVANEQFF. DNA of the CDR3: TGTGCCTGGAGTGTAGCAAATGAGCAGTTCTTC.